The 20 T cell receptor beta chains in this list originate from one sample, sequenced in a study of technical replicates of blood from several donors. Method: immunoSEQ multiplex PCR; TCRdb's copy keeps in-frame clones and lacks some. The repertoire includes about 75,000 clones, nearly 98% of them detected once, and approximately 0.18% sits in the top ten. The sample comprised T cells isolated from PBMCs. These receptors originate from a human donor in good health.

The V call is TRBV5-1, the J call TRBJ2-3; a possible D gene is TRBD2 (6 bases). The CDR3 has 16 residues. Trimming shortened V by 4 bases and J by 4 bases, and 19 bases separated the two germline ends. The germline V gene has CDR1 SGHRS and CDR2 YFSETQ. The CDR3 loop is CASSPREAAGADTQYF. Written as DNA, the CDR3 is TGCGCCAGCAGCCCGAGGGAGGCGGCAGGCGCAGATACGCAGTATTTT. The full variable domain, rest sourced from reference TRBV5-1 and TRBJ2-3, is KAGVTQTPRYLIKTRGQQVTLSCSPISGHRSVSWYQQTPGQGLQFLFEYFSETQRNKGNFPGRFSGRQFSNSRSEMNVSTLELGDSALYLCASSPREAAGADTQYFGPGTRLTVL.

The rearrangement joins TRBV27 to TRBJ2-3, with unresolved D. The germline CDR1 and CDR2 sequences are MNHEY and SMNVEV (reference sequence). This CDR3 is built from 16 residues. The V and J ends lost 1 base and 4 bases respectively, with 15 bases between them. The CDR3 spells CASSLFSPLLADTQYF. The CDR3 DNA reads TGTGCCAGCAGTTTATTTTCCCCCCTTCTAGCAGATACGCAGTATTTT.

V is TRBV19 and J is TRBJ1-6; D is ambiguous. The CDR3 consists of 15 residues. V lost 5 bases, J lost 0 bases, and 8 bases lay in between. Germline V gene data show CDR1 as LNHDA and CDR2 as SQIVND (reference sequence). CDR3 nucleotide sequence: TGTGCCAGTAGTCGAGCGAGCTCCTATAATTCACCCCTCCACTTT. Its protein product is CASSRASSYNSPLHF.

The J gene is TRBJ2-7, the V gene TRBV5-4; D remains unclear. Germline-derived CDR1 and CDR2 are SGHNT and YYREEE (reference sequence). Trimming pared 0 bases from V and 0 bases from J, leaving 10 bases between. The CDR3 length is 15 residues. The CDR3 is CASSLDPLSSYEQYF. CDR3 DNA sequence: TGTGCCAGCAGCTTGGATCCCCTCTCCTCCTACGAGCAGTACTTC.

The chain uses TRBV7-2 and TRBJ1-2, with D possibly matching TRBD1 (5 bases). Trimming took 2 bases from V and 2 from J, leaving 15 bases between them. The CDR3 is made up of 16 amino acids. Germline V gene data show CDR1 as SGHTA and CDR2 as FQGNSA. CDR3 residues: CASSLNSGIGNYGYTF. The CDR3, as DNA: TGTGCCAGCAGCTTAAACTCAGGGATTGGAAACTATGGCTACACCTTC.

The CDR3: CASSLGNGQAEAFF. CDR3 DNA: TGTGCCAGCAGCTTAGGTAATGGACAGGCGGAAGCTTTCTTT. The chain carries TRBV13 and TRBJ1-1, with 7 bases lining up with TRBD1. The CDR3 has 14 amino acids. Germline CDR1 PRHDT, CDR2 FYEKMQ (reference sequence). V shed 0 bases, J shed 8 bases, and the junction held 6 bases outside the gene matches.

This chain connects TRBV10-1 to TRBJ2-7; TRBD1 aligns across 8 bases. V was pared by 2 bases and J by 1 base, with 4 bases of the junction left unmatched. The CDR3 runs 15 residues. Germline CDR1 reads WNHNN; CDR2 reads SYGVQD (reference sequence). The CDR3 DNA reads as TGCGCCAGCAGTGAGGCCCGGACAGGGTCCTACGAGCAGTACTTC. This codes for CASSEARTGSYEQYF.

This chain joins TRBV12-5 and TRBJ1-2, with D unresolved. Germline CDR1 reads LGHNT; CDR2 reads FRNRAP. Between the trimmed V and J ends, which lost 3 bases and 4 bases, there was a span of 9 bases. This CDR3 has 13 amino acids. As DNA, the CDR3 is TGTGCTAGTGGTTTCGTGACTCCCTATGGCTACACCTTC. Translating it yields CASGFVTPYGYTF.

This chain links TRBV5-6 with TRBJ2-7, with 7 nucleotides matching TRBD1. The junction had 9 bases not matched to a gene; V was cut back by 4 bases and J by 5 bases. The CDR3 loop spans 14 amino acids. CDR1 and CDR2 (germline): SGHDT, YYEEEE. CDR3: CASSATGNFDEQYF. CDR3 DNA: TGTGCCAGCAGCGCGACAGGGAATTTCGACGAGCAGTACTTC.

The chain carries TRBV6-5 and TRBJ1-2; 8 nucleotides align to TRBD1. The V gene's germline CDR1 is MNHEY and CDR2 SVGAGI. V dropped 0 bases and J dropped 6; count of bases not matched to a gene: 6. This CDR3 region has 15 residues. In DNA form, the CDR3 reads TGTGCCAGCAGTTACTCGGGACAGGCGGGGAATGGCTACACCTTC. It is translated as CASSYSGQAGNGYTF.

The DNA of the CDR3 is TGTGCCAGCAGGGAACTAGCGGGGGGGCCGCGCACAGATACGCAGTATTTT. Protein: CASRELAGGPRTDTQYF. The chain is built from TRBV9 and TRBJ2-3; 13 nucleotides match TRBD2. The CDR3 extends over 17 amino acids. The V segment lost 5 bases and the J segment 1 base; nucleotides outside the gene matches: 7. CDR1 and CDR2 from the germline V gene are SGDLS and YYNGEE.

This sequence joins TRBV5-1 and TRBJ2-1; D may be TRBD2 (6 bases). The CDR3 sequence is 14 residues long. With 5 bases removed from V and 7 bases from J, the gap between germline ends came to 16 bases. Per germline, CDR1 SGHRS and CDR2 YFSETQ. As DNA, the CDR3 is TGCGCCAGCAGGGAAAGCGGGTTCGAGAATGAGCAGTTCTTC. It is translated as CASRESGFENEQFF.

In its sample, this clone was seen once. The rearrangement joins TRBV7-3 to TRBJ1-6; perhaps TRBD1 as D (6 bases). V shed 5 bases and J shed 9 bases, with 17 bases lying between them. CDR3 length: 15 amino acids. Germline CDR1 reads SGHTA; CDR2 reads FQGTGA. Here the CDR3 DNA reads TGTGCCAGCAGCGCACAGGGAGATCGGTCTTCACCCCTCCACTTT. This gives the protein CASSAQGDRSSPLHF.

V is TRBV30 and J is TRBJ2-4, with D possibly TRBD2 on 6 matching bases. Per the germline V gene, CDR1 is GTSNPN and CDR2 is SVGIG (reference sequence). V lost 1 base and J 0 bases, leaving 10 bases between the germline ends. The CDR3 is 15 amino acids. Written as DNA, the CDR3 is TGTGCCTGGAGTGCGGTGGGACTAGCCAAAAACATTCAGTACTTC. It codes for CAWSAVGLAKNIQYF.

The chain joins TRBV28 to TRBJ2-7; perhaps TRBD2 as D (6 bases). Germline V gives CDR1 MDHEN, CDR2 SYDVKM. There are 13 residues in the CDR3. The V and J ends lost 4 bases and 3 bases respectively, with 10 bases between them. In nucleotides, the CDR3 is TGTGCCAGCAGTTGGGCGGGGAACTACGAGCAGTACTTC. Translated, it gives CASSWAGNYEQYF. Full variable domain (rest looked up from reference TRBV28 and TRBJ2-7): DVKVTQSSRYLVKRTGEKVFLECVQDMDHENMFWYRQDPGLGLRLIYFSYDVKMKEKGDIPEGYSVSREKKERFSLILESASTNQTSMYLCASSWAGNYEQYFGPGTRLTVT.

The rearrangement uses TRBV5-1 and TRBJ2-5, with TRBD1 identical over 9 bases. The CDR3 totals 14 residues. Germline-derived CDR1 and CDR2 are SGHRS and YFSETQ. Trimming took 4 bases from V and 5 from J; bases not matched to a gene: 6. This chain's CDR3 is CASSGGQGWETQYF. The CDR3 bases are TGCGCCAGCAGCGGGGGACAGGGCTGGGAGACCCAGTACTTC. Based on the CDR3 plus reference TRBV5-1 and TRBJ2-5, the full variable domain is KAGVTQTPRYLIKTRGQQVTLSCSPISGHRSVSWYQQTPGQGLQFLFEYFSETQRNKGNFPGRFSGRQFSNSRSEMNVSTLELGDSALYLCASSGGQGWETQYFGPGTRLLVL.

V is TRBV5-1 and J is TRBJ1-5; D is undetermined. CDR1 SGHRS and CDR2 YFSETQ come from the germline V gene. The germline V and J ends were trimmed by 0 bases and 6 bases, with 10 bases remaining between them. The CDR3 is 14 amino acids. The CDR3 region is CASSLGGFGQPQHF. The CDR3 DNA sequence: TGCGCCAGCAGCTTGGGAGGGTTCGGTCAGCCCCAGCATTTT.

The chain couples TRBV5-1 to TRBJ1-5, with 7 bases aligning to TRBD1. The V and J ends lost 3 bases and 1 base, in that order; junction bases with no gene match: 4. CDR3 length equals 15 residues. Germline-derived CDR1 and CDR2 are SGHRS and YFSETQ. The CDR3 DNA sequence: TGCGCCAGCAGCTATTCGACAGGGAGCAATCAGCCCCAGCATTTT. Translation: CASSYSTGSNQPQHF. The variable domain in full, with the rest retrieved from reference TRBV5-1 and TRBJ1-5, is KAGVTQTPRYLIKTRGQQVTLSCSPISGHRSVSWYQQTPGQGLQFLFEYFSETQRNKGNFPGRFSGRQFSNSRSEMNVSTLELGDSALYLCASSYSTGSNQPQHFGDGTRLSIL.

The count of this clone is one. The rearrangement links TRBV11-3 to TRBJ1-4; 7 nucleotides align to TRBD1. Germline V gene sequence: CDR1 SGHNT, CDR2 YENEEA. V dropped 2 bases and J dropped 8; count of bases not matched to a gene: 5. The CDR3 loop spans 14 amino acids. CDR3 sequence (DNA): TGTGCCAGCAGCTTAAGACAGGGAAACGAAAAACTGTTTTTT. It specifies CASSLRQGNEKLFF.

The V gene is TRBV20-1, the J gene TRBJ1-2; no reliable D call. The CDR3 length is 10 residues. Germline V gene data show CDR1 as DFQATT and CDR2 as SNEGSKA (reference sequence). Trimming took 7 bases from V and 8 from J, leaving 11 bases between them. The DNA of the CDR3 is TGCAGTGGCCGTACCTACGGCTACACCTTC. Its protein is CSGRTYGYTF.